The 2 T cell receptor beta chains presented below share a single source sample, sequenced in a study of T-cell memory formation after mild COVID-19. TCRdb fed the 5' RACE reads into MiXCR, producing one record per CDR3 protein. Of 55,000 to 80,000 distinct CDR3 sequences in the sample, roughly 9.9% were seen once. Sequencing input: PBMCs or a T cell subset sorted from them (not recorded which). These receptors came from a man between 18 and 35 years old who had mild COVID-19 (a few samples of this study predate the infection). Cell type and time point are not known.

A few counts support this clonotype. The J gene is TRBJ1-2, the V gene TRBV6-2 or TRBV6-3; no firm D call. Trimming cost V 0 bases and J 5 bases, with 19 bases left between them. The CDR3 runs to 17 residues. The V gene's germline CDR1 is MNHEY and CDR2 SVGEGT. CDR3 coding DNA: TGTGCCAGCAGTTACTCGACGGCAGACCCAGGAAGTTATGGCTACACCTTC. Protein product: CASSYSTADPGSYGYTF.

CDR3 nucleotides: TGTGCCAGCAGTTTAGGGGCAAACTCTGGAAACACCATATATTTT. This gives the protein CASSLGANSGNTIYF. This chain connects TRBV12-3 or TRBV12-4 to TRBJ1-3; no clear D. The CDR3 consists of 15 residues. With 1 base removed from V and 0 bases from J, the gap between germline ends came to 7 bases.